The clone carrying this T cell receptor (beta chain) has just a few counts. Distinct nucleotide sequences in the sample also encode this CDR3. This specimen belongs to a study of beta chain features in type 1 diabetes. Germline CDR1 and CDR2: KGHSH and LQKENI. Trimming shortened V by 3 bases and J by 0 bases, and 6 bases separated the two germline ends. CDR3 length equals 14 residues. As every portion of the isolated RNA was reverse transcribed, the sequencing read expressed TCRB transcripts. Data came from immunoSEQ multiplex PCR; TCRdb stores just in-frame clones and leaves some out. The table has over 120,000 clones, 10% seen once; the top ten hold 1.3%.

The origin of this receptor is a man aged 18 to 29 in good health. The specimen was naive CD4+ T cells from blood. This rearrangement joins TRBV18 to TRBJ1-3; D unclear. The chain's CDR3 is CASSPGSSGNTIYF. The CDR3 region has the DNA TGTGCCAGCTCACCGGGCAGCTCTGGAAACACCATATATTTT.